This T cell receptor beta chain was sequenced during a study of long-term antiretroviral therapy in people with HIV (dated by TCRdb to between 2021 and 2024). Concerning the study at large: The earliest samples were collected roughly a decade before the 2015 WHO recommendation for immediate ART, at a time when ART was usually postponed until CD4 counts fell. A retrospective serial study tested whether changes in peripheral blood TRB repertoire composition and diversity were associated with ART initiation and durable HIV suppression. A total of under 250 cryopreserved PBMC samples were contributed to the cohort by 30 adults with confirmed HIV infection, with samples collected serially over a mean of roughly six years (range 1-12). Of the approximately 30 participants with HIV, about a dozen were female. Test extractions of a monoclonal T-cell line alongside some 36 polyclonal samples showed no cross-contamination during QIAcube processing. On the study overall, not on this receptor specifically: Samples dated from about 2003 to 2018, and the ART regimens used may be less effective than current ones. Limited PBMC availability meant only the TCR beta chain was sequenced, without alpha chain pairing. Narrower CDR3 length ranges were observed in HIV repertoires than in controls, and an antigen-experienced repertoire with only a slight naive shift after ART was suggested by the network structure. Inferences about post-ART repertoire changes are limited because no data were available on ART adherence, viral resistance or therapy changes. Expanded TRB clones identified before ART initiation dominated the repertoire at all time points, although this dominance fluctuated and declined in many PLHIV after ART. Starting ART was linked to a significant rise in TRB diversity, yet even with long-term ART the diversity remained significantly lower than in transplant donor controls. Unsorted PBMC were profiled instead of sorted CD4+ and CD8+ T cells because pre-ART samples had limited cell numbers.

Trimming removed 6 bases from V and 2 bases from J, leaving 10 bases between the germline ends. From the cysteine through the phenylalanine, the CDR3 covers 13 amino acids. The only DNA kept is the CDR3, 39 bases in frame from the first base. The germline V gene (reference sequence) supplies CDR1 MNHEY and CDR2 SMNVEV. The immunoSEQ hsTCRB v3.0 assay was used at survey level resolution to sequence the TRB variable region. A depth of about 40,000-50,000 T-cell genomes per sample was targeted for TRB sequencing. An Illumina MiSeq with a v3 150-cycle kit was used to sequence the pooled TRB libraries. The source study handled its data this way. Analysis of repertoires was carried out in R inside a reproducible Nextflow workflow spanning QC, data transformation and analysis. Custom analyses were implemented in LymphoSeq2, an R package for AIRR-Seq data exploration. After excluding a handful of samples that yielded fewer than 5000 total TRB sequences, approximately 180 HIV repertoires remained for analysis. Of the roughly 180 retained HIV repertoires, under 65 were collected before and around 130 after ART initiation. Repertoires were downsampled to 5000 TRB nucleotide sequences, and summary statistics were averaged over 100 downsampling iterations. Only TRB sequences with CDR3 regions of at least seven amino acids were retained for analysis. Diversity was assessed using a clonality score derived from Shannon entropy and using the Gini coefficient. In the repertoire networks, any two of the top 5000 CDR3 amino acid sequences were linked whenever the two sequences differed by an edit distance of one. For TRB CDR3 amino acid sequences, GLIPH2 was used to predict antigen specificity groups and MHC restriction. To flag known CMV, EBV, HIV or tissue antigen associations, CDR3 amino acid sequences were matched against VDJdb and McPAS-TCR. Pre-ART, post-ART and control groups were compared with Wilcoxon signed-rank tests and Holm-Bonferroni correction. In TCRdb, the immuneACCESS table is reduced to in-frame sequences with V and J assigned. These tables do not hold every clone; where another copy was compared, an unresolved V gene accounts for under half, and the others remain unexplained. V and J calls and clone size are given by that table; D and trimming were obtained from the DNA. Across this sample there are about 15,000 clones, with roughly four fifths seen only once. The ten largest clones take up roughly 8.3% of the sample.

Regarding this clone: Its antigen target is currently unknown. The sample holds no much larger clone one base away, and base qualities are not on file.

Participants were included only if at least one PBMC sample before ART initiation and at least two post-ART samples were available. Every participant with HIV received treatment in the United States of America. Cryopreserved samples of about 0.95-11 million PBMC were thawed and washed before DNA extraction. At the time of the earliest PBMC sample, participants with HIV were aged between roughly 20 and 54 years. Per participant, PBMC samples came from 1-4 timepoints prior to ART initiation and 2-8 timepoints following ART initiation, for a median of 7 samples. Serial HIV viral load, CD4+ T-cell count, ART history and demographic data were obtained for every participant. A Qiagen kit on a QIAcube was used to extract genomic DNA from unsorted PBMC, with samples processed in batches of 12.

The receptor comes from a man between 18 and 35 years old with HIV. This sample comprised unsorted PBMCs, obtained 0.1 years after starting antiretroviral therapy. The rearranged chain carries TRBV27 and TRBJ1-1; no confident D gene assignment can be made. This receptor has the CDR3 CASSPGPNTEAFF. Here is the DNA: TGTGCCAGCAGCCCCGGACCTAACACTGAAGCTTTCTTT.